Listed below are T cell receptor beta chains from one sample, sequenced in a study of identical twins. TCRdb recomputed calls from the 5' RACE reads with MiXCR, one row per CDR3 protein. The table includes hundreds of thousands of distinct CDR3 sequences, 24% detected once. These records were also assigned to another study, of T cells expressing NK-cell markers.

The sample comprised CD4+ T cells sorted from blood. The receptor set was obtained from a woman under 30 in good health. The CDR3 runs from the conserved cysteine through the conserved F or W. D genes are given only for firm matches. The size entry is marked missing in some rows and otherwise reads once, few, many or a size class.

j_call: TRBJ2-2
clone_size: -
v_call: TRBV7-9
d_call: TRBD1
cdr3_nt: TGTGCCAGCAGCTTAACTGCAGGGGGAACGGACACCGGGGAGCTGTTTTTT
cdr3_aa: CASSLTAGGTDTGELFF

j_call: TRBJ2-1
clone_size: few
v_call: TRBV18
d_call: -
cdr3_nt: TGTGCCAGCTCAGCCGGGACCTTAGACTACAATGAGCAGTTCTTC
cdr3_aa: CASSAGTLDYNEQFF

j_call: TRBJ1-1
clone_size: many
v_call: TRBV13
d_call: -
cdr3_nt: TGTGCCAGCAGCCACCGGAGGCGAGTGGCTGAAGCTTTCTTT
cdr3_aa: CASSHRRRVAEAFF

j_call: TRBJ2-5
clone_size: few
v_call: TRBV7-8
d_call: TRBD2
cdr3_nt: TGTGCCAGCAGCTTACGGGGGGGTCTGGAGACCCAGTACTTC
cdr3_aa: CASSLRGGLETQYF

j_call: TRBJ1-2
clone_size: many
v_call: TRBV7-9
d_call: -
cdr3_nt: TGTGCCAGCAGCTCCAGGGCTGGCTACACCTTC
cdr3_aa: CASSSRAGYTF

j_call: TRBJ2-7
clone_size: -
v_call: TRBV2
d_call: -
cdr3_nt: TGTGCCAGCACTCAAGAGGGTCGGATCAACGAGCAGTACTTC
cdr3_aa: CASTQEGRINEQYF

j_call: TRBJ1-3
clone_size: few
v_call: TRBV9
d_call: -
cdr3_nt: TGTGCCAGCAGCGTAAGGGGTGGTGGAAACACCATATATTTT
cdr3_aa: CASSVRGGGNTIYF

j_call: TRBJ2-7
clone_size: many
v_call: TRBV29-1
d_call: TRBD1
cdr3_nt: TGCAGCGTTAACCGGGACAGCTACGAGCAGTACTTC
cdr3_aa: CSVNRDSYEQYF

j_call: TRBJ2-2
clone_size: few
v_call: TRBV20-1
d_call: -
cdr3_nt: TGCAGTGCTAGAGATAGAGGCCGACCCACCGACACCGGGGAGCTGTTTTTT
cdr3_aa: CSARDRGRPTDTGELFF

j_call: TRBJ1-2
clone_size: few
v_call: TRBV29-1
d_call: -
cdr3_nt: TGCAGCGTTGGCGAGGGCGCTAATGGCTACACCTTC
cdr3_aa: CSVGEGANGYTF

j_call: TRBJ2-7
clone_size: few
v_call: TRBV20-1
d_call: -
cdr3_nt: TGCAGTCTTCACGGGGCGCGGGACGAGCAGTACTTC
cdr3_aa: CSLHGARDEQYF

j_call: TRBJ2-3
clone_size: once
v_call: TRBV9
d_call: -
cdr3_nt: TGTGCCAGCAGCGCCCGCGGGGGCCGTTTGACAGATACGCAGTATTTT
cdr3_aa: CASSARGGRLTDTQYF

j_call: TRBJ2-5
clone_size: few
v_call: TRBV7-7
d_call: TRBD2
cdr3_nt: TGTGCTAGCAGCTTCCTACCGGGACTAGCGGCCCAAGAGACCCAGTACTTC
cdr3_aa: CASSFLPGLAAQETQYF

j_call: TRBJ2-3
clone_size: -
v_call: TRBV12-3/TRBV12-4
d_call: TRBD2
cdr3_nt: TGTGCCAGCAGCCACTGGGGGGGGACAGATACGCAGTATTTT
cdr3_aa: CASSHWGGTDTQYF

j_call: TRBJ2-7
clone_size: -
v_call: TRBV6-2/TRBV6-3
d_call: -
cdr3_nt: TGTGCCAGCCGCCGGGGTAGTTCGATCTACGAGCAGTACTTC
cdr3_aa: CASRRGSSIYEQYF

j_call: TRBJ2-2
clone_size: -
v_call: TRBV4-2
d_call: TRBD2
cdr3_nt: TGTCCCAGCAGCGGAACTAGCGGGAGGGCCTATCGAAGCACCGGGGAGCTGTTTTTT
cdr3_aa: CPSSGTSGRAYRSTGELFF

j_call: TRBJ1-1
clone_size: few
v_call: TRBV20-1
d_call: -
cdr3_nt: TGCAGTGCTAAAGAAGGGCACCCGAACACTGAAGCTTTCTTT
cdr3_aa: CSAKEGHPNTEAFF

j_call: TRBJ1-2
clone_size: few
v_call: TRBV5-1
d_call: -
cdr3_nt: TGCGCCAGCAGCCAGAACCCGAACTATGGCTACACCTTC
cdr3_aa: CASSQNPNYGYTF

j_call: TRBJ2-2
clone_size: few
v_call: TRBV7-2
d_call: -
cdr3_nt: TGTGCCAGCACCCCAGGGGATCCCGCGAACACCGGGGAGCTGTTTTTT
cdr3_aa: CASTPGDPANTGELFF

j_call: TRBJ2-2
clone_size: -
v_call: TRBV10-3
d_call: TRBD1
cdr3_nt: TGTGCCATCAGACAGGGGGAGGCCGGGGAGCTGTTTTTT
cdr3_aa: CAIRQGEAGELFF

j_call: TRBJ1-1
clone_size: -
v_call: TRBV12-3/TRBV12-4
d_call: TRBD1
cdr3_nt: TGTGCCAGCAGTGACCTCGACAGGGGGCCTTCCGAAGCTTTCTTT
cdr3_aa: CASSDLDRGPSEAFF

j_call: TRBJ1-3
clone_size: many
v_call: TRBV20-1
d_call: -
cdr3_nt: TGCAGTGCTAGAATAGTCTCTGGAAACACCATATATTTT
cdr3_aa: CSARIVSGNTIYF

j_call: TRBJ1-5
clone_size: once
v_call: TRBV6-2/TRBV6-3
d_call: -
cdr3_nt: TGTGCCAGCAGCTGGACCAATCAGCCCCAGCATTTT
cdr3_aa: CASSWTNQPQHF